This T cell receptor (beta chain) was identified during a study of blood T cells in healthy people across ages (dated by TCRdb to between 2015 and 2017). Broadly, across the study: In model experiments, template switching captured about one uniquely barcoded TCR beta cDNA molecule for every two T cells. Using deep sequencing normalized with unique cDNA molecular identifiers, the study measured how TCR beta repertoire diversity changes with age. Donors were grouped into four age groups: young (average 16 years), middle-aged (39), aged (around 60) and long-lived (approximately 82). Donors of different ages were randomly distributed across sequencing lanes to avoid experimental bias. Using the same blood draw, the study looked at two additional independent replicas of 1 million unique cDNA reads for two donors, one aged 18 to 30 and the other aged 80 or older.

Donors were 30 to 45 systemically healthy Caucasian individuals from Russia aged roughly 6 to 95 years. Each donor gave ten milliliters of peripheral blood, collected into EDTA-treated Vacutainer tubes. PBMCs were isolated by Ficoll-Paque density-gradient centrifugation, with at least 7 million obtained per sample. Trizol reagent was used to extract total RNA from the PBMCs, yielding at least 5.5 micrograms per sample. For every donor, flow cytometry on a PBMC aliquot measured the percentage of naive CD45RAhigh/CD27high T cells. Receptor libraries were prepared by 5' RACE. The instrument was an Illumina HiSeq 2500. A second PCR of about 6 to 12 cycles was run with a J-beta primer mix and a sample-barcoded 5' primer. Each TCR beta cDNA molecule received a unique molecular identifier from a template-switch 5' adaptor carrying 12 random nucleotides. At least 2.5 million CDR3-containing paired-end reads were obtained from each sample. First-strand cDNA synthesis was performed from all RNA using the Mint cDNA synthesis kit, with priming by a TRBC-specific oligonucleotide. After uracil-DNA glycosylase treatment, a first 18-cycle PCR used universal primers M1SS and BC2_uni_R on all cDNA. From the authors' description of their analysis: Normalization of each sample was performed by random selection of 1 million high-quality reads, each carrying a distinct molecular identifier. Instead of being binned into consensus sequences, reads that shared molecular identifiers were thrown out. MiTCR, set to a Q25 quality threshold and the strictest error-elimination algorithm, was used for CDR3 identification, clonotype clustering and error correction. Lower-bound total TCR beta diversity was estimated with a nonparametric unseen species model using Euler transformation. TCRdb reanalyzed the raw reads on its own, using fastp at Q25 for trimming and MiXCR for clone calling, and kept in-frame beta chains. CDR3 protein duplicates are merged, each entry listing the most common genes and DNA. TCRdb assigned the V and J calls; the authors' analysis was not used. The sample has about 1.1 million distinct CDR3 sequences on record, approximately 38% of them singletons. The ten top clones hold around 13% of the sample.

This clonotype was counted a few times. The clone's antigen remains unknown. No base quality values were provided; no much bigger clone lies one nucleotide off. Results and caveats for the whole study, not just this receptor: Conclusive comparison of naive and antigen-experienced compartments was prevented by the profiling of bulk unsorted PBMCs. Compared with the aged group, more naive CD4+ T cells, fewer expanded clones and increased TCR diversity were shown by the long-lived group, suggesting age selection. A strong correlation was found between observed TCR beta diversity and the percentage of naive T cells measured by flow cytometry. Because donor CMV infection status was unknown, age-related changes in expanded clonotypes were potentially confounded. Total diversity estimates from one million sequenced T cells were considered lower bounds and underestimates. As age increased, observed TCR beta diversity per million T cells dropped in a roughly linear way, and a significant reduction was already evident by age 40.

The germline V and J ends show losses of 0 bases and 2 bases respectively, and no gene match explains 5 bases of the junction. Measured from the cysteine to the phenylalanine, the CDR3 is 18 residues long. The entry retains the CDR3 DNA only, 54 bases that are in frame from base 1. The germline V gene sets CDR1 to SGHRS and CDR2 to YFSETQ. Sequenced material: blood. The sequence derives from a man younger than 35 in good health. The rearrangement joined TRBV5-1 to TRBJ1-4; TRBD1 matches 12 bases in the middle. CDR3 reads: CASSLDPGTGGTNEKLFF. The DNA reads as follows: TGCGCCAGCAGCTTGGACCCGGGGACAGGGGGCACTAATGAAAAACTGTTTTTT.